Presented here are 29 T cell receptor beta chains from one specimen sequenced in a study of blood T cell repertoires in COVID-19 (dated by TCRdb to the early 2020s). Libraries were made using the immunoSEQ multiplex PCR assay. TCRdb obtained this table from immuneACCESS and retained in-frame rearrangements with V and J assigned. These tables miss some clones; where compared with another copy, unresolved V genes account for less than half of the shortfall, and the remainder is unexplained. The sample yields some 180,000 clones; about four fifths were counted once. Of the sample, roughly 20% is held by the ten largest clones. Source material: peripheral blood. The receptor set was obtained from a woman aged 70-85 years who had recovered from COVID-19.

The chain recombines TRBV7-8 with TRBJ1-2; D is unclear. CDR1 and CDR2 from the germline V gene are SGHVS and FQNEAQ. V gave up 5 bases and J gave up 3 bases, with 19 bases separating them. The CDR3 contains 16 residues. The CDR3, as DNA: TGTGCCAGCAGCCGGATGGGCGGGATACGGTACTATGGCTACACCTTC. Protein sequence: CASSRMGGIRYYGYTF.

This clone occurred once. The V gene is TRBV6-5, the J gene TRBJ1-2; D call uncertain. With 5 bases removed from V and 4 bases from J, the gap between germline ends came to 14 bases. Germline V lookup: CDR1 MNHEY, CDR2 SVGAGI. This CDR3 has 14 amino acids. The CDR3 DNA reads TGTGCCAGCAGTACCGGGGTGGGCAGCTATGGCTACACCTTC. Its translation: CASSTGVGSYGYTF.

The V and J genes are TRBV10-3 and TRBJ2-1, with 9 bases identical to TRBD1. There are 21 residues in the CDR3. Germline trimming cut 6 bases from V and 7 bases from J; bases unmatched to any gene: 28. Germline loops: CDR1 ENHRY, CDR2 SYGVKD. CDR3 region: CAIRDTVRGQGTPRGGNEQFF. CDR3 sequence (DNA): TGTGCCATCAGAGATACGGTGCGGGGACAGGGAACCCCGCGCGGAGGAAATGAGCAGTTCTTC.

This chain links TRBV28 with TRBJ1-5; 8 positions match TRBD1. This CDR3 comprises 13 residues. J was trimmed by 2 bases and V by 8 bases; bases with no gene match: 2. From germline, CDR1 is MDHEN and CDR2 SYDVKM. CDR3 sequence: CASQQGGNQPQHF. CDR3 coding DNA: TGTGCCAGCCAACAGGGGGGCAATCAGCCCCAGCATTTT.

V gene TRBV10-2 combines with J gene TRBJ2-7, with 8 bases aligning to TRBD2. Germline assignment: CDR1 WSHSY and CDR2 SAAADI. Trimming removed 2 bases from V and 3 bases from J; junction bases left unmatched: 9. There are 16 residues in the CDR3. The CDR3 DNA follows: TGCGCCAGCAGTGAGACTAGCGGCCCAAAGGGCTACGAGCAGTACTTC. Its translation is CASSETSGPKGYEQYF.

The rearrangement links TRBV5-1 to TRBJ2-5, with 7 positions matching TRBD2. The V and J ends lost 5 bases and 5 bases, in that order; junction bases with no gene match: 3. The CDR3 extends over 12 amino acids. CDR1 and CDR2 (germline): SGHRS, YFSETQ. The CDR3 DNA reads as TGCGCCAGCAGAGCGGGACGGGAGACCCAGTACTTC. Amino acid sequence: CASRAGRETQYF. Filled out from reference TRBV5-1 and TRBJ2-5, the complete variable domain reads KAGVTQTPRYLIKTRGQQVTLSCSPISGHRSVSWYQQTPGQGLQFLFEYFSETQRNKGNFPGRFSGRQFSNSRSEMNVSTLELGDSALYLCASRAGRETQYFGPGTRLLVL.

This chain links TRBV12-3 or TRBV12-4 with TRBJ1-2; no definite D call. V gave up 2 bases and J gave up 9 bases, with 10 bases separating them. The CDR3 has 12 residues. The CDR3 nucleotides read TGTGCCAGCAGTTTAAGGGAGGTTAGCTACACCTTC. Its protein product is CASSLREVSYTF.

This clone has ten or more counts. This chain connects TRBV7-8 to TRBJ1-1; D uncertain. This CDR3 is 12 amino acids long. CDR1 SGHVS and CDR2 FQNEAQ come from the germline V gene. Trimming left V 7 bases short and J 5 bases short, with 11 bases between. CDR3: CASNHRGTEAFF. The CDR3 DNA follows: TGTGCCAGCAACCACAGAGGGACTGAAGCTTTCTTT.

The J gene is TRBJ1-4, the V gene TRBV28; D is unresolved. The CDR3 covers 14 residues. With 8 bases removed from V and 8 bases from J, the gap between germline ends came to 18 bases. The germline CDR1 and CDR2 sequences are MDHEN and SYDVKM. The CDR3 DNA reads TGTGCCAGCCATCCGACACCCCTCGAGGAAAAACTGTTTTTT. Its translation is CASHPTPLEEKLFF. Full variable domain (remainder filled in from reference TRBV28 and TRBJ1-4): DVKVTQSSRYLVKRTGEKVFLECVQDMDHENMFWYRQDPGLGLRLIYFSYDVKMKEKGDIPEGYSVSREKKERFSLILESASTNQTSMYLCASHPTPLEEKLFFGSGTQLSVL.

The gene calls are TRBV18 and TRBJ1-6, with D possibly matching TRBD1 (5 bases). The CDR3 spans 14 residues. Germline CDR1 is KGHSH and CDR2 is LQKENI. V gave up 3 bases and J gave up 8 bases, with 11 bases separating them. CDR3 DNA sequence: TGTGCCAGCTCACCGCGGCAGGGTTATTCACCCCTCCACTTT. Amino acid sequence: CASSPRQGYSPLHF.

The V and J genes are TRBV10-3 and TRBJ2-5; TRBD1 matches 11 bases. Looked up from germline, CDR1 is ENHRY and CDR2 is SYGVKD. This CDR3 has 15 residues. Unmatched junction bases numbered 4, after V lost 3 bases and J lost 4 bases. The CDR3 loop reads CAISDPDRGRETQYF. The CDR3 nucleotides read TGTGCCATCAGTGACCCGGACAGGGGGCGAGAGACCCAGTACTTC.

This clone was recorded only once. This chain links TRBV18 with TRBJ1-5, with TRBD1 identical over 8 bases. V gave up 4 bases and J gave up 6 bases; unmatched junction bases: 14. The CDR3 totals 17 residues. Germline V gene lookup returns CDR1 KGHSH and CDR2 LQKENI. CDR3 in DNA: TGTGCCAGCTCACGGGGCAGATCGGACAGGGTGGTTCAGCCCCAGCATTTT. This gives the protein CASSRGRSDRVVQPQHF.

In DNA form, the CDR3 reads TGTGCCAGCAGTTTAGGGCCCGATTTTAATCAGCCCCAGCATTTT. This sequence encodes CASSLGPDFNQPQHF. V gene TRBV28 combines with J gene TRBJ1-5; D remains unclear. The CDR3 consists of 15 residues. V was trimmed by 2 bases and J by 4 bases, leaving 12 bases between them. Germline-derived CDR1 and CDR2 are MDHEN and SYDVKM.

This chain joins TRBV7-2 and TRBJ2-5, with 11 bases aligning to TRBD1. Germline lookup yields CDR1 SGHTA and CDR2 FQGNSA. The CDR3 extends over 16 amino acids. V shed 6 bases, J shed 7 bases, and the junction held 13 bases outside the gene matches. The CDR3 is CASRLGQGGRLGTQYF. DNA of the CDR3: TGTGCCAGCAGACTGGGACAGGGGGGCAGGCTCGGGACCCAGTACTTC.

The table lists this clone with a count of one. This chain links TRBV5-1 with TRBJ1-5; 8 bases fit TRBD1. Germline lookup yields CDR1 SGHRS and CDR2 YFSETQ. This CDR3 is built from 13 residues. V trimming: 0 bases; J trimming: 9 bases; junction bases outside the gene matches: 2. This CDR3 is CASSLDRGRPQHF. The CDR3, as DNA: TGCGCCAGCAGCTTGGACAGGGGGAGGCCCCAGCATTTT.

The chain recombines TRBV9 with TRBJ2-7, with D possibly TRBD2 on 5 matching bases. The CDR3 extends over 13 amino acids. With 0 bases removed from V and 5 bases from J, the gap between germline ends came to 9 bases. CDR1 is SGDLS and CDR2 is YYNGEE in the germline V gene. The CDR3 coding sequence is TGTGCCAGCAGCGTAGATCTGCGGGACGAGCAGTACTTC. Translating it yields CASSVDLRDEQYF. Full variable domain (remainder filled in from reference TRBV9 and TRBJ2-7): DSGVTQTPKHLITATGQRVTLRCSPRSGDLSVYWYQQSLDQGLQFLIQYYNGEERAKGNILERFSAQQFPDLHSELNLSSLELGDSALYFCASSVDLRDEQYFGPGTRLTVT.

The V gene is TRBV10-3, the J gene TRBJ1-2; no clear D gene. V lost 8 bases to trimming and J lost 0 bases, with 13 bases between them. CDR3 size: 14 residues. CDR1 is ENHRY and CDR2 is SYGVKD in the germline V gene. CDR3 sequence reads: CAIGGIPANYGYTF. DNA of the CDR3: TGTGCCATCGGCGGCATACCAGCTAACTATGGCTACACCTTC.

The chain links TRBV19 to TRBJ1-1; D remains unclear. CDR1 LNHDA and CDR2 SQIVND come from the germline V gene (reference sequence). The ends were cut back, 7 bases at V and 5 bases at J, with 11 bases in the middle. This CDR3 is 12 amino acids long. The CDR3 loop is CASNGRPTEAFF. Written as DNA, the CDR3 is TGTGCCAGTAACGGGAGACCGACTGAAGCTTTCTTT.

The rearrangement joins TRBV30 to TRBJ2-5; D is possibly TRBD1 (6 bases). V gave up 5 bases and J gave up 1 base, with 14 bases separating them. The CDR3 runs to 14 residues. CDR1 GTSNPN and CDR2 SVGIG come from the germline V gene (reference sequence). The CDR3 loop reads CAWARGAGQETQYF. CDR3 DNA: TGTGCCTGGGCCAGGGGAGCAGGCCAAGAGACCCAGTACTTC.

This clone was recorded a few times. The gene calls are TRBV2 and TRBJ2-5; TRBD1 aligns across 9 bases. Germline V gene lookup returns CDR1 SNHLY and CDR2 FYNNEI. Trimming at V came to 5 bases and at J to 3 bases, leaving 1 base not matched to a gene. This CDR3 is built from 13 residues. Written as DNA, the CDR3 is TGTGCCAGCAGTAGGACAGGGGAAGAGACCCAGTACTTC. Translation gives CASSRTGEETQYF.

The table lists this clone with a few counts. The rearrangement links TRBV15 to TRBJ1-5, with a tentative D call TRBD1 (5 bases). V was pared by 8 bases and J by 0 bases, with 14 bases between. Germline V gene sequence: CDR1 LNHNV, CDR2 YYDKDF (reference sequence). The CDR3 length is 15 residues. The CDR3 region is CATRRRGDSNQPQHF. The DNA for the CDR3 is TGTGCCACCCGCCGTCGGGGGGATAGCAATCAGCCCCAGCATTTT.

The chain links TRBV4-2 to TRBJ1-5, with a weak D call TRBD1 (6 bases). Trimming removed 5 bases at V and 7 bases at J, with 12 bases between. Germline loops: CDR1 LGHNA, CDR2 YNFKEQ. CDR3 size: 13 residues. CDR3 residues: CASSDTGTQPQHF. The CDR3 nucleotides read TGTGCCAGCAGCGACACAGGGACCCAGCCCCAGCATTTT.

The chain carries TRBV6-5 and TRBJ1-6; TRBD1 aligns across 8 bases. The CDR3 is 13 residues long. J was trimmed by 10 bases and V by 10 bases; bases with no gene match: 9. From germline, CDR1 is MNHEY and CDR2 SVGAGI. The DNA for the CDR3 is TGTGCCACCCAAGACAGGGGAAGCTCACCCCTCCACTTT. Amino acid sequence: CATQDRGSSPLHF.

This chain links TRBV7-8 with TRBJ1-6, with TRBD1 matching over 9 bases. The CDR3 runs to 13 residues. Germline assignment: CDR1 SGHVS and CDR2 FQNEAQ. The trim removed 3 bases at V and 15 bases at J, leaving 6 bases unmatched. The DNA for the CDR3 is TGTGCCAGCAGCTTCCCCGGGACAGGGAACCTCCACTTT. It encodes CASSFPGTGNLHF. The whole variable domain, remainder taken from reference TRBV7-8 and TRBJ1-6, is GAGVSQSPRYKVAKRGQDVALRCDPISGHVSLFWYQQALGQGPEFLTYFQNEAQLDKSGLPSDRFFAERPEGSVSTLKIQRTQQEDSAVYLCASSFPGTGNLHFGNGTRLTVT.

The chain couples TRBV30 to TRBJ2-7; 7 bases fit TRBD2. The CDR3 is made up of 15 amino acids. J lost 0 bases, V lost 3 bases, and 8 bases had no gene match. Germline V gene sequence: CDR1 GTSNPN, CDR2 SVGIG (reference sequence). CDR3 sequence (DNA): TGTGCCTGGAGGAGGGGAGGGTCAAGCTCCTACGAGCAGTACTTC. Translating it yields CAWRRGGSSSYEQYF. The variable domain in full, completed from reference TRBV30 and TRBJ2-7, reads SQTIHQWPATLVQPVGSPLSLECTVEGTSNPNLYWYRQAAGRGLQLLFYSVGIGQISSEVPQNLSASRPQDRQFILSSKKLLLSDSGFYLCAWRRGGSSSYEQYFGPGTRLTVT.

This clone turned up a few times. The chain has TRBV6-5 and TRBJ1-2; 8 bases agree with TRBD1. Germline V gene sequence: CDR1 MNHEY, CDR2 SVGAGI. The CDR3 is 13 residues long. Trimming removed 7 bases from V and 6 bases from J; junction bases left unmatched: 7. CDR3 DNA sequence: TGTGCCAGCAACCCGGGACAGGCCAATGGCTACACCTTC. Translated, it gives CASNPGQANGYTF.

Written as DNA, the CDR3 is TGTGCCAGCAGCTCCGGACTGGGTGGGGAGCTGTTTTTT. Its protein product is CASSSGLGGELFF. This chain uses TRBV3-1 (or the pseudogene TRBV3-2) with TRBJ2-2; D might be TRBD2 (5 bases). Germline V gives CDR1 LGHDT, CDR2 YNNKEL (reference sequence). This CDR3 region has 13 residues. V lost 5 bases to trimming and J lost 8 bases, with 12 bases between them.

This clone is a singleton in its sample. CDR3 nucleotides: TGCAGTGCTAGTACGGTGTCTAGCGGGAGGAATGAGCAGTTCTTC. Translation gives CSASTVSSGRNEQFF. The rearrangement joins TRBV20-1 to TRBJ2-1; TRBD2 agrees at 11 bases. This CDR3 has 15 residues. The ends lost 3 bases at V and 7 bases at J; junction bases unmatched: 8. CDR1 DFQATT and CDR2 SNEGSKA come from the germline V gene (reference sequence).

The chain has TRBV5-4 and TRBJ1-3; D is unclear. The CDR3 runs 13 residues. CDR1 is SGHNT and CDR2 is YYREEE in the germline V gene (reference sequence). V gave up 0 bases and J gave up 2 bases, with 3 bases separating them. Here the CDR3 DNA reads TGTGCCAGCAGCTTGGCGGCTGGAAACACCATATATTTT. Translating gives CASSLAAGNTIYF.